This TCR beta chain was sequenced during a study of blood T cell repertoires in COVID-19. Study-wide background: COVID-19 samples, acute and convalescent, were from the United States, Italy and Spain.

The table came from immunoSEQ multiplex PCR; TCRdb's copy has only in-frame clones and leaves some out. The table lists 200,000 to 250,000 clones, 88% of them singletons. This clonotype originated in a woman aged 55-70 years with acute or convalescent COVID-19. Sequencing was performed on peripheral blood.

CDR3 DNA sequence: TGTGCCAGCAGTGTACGGACAGGTGGTGAGCAGTTCTTC. Amino acids: CASSVRTGGEQFF. The chain carries TRBV27 and TRBJ2-1, with TRBD1 matching 7 bases. This CDR3 contains 13 residues. J gave up 9 bases and V 5 bases, and 7 bases lay outside the gene matches. CDR1 and CDR2 from the germline V gene are MNHEY and SMNVEV (reference sequence).